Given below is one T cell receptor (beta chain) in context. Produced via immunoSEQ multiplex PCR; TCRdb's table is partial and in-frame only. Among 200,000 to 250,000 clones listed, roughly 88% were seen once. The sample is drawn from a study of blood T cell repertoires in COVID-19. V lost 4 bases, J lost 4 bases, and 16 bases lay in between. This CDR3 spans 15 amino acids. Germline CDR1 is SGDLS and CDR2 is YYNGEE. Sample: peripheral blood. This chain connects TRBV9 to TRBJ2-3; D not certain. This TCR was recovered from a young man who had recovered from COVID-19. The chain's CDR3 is CASSFQASRPDTQYF. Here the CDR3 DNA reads TGTGCCAGCAGCTTCCAGGCATCCCGGCCAGATACGCAGTATTTT.